Sequencing of this T cell receptor (beta chain) was carried out in a study of regulatory T cells in long-lasting Graves disease. Study context: Over 5 years of antithyroid drugs plus positive TSH receptor antibodies defined persistent Graves' disease. The study, taken as a whole, reports: Segments TRBV28, TRBJ1-2 and TRBJ2-5 showed preferential usage in persistent disease.

In building TCR beta libraries, iRepertoire HTBI primers were used together with Arm-PCR of CDR3 regions. One entry per CDR3 protein, called by TCRdb with MiXCR from the multiplex PCR reads. Of hundreds of thousands of distinct CDR3 sequences listed, 20% are singletons. This clonotype came up many times. The antigen remains undetermined. Time point of the sample: persistent/refractory GD, antithyroid drugs over 5 years with positive TRAb. RNA extracted from PBMCs served as the sequencing template. Roughly 8.6 milliliters of peripheral blood were drawn into EDTA tubes. CDR3 length: 16 amino acids. CDR1 and CDR2 from the germline V gene are MDHEN and SYDVKM. The J segment lost 5 bases and the V segment lost 5 bases, leaving 13 bases of the junction unmatched.

Here the sequenced sample was peripheral blood mononuclear cells (PBMCs), taken when the disease was refractory, from a patient treated with antithyroid drugs. The chain combines TRBV28 with TRBJ2-5, with 8 bases lining up with TRBD2. This clonotype was obtained from a female donor with Graves disease. CDR3: CASSGGRSGRRETQYF. As DNA, the CDR3 is TGTGCCAGCAGTGGGGGGCGGAGCGGGAGACGGGAGACCCAGTACTTC.